Below are 18 T cell receptor beta chains sequenced from a single sample in a study of T cells in Graves' hyperthyroidism and ophthalmopathy. RNA transcripts yielded amplified TCR beta CDR3 regions. First-round RT-PCR of the TCR CDR3 relied on the HTBI primer set. TCRdb reprocessed the multiplex PCR reads with MiXCR, giving one entry per CDR3 protein. The repertoire includes approximately 500,000 distinct CDR3 sequences, about half of them detected once, and around 7.7% sits in the top ten. What was sequenced was peripheral blood or thyroid tissue (not recorded which). All receptors come from a woman aged 18 to 35 with Graves' hyperthyroidism.

To note about this clonotype: A much bigger clone sits one base away, suggesting this may be a read error. This chain connects TRBV4-1 to TRBJ1-2, with D tentatively TRBD1 (5 bases). With 0 bases removed from V and 8 bases from J, the gap between germline ends came to 16 bases. The CDR3 loop spans 15 amino acids. Per the germline V gene, CDR1 is MGHRA and CDR2 is YSYEKL. CDR3 nucleotide sequence: TGCGCCAGCAGCCAAGATGTGGCAGGGTACCGAGGCTACACCTTC. Its protein product is CASSQDVAGYRGYTF.

The chain has TRBV10-3 and TRBJ1-1, with no clear D. Germline V gene data show CDR1 as ENHRY and CDR2 as SYGVKD. This CDR3 spans 12 amino acids. V lost 7 bases and J 1 base, leaving 7 bases between the germline ends. The CDR3 DNA reads as TGTGCCATCAAGAGCCAGAACACTGAAGCTTTCTTT. It translates to CAIKSQNTEAFF.

There are many counts of this clonotype. This chain links TRBV7-8 with TRBJ1-5, with TRBD1 matching 7 bases. Germline lookup yields CDR1 SGHVS and CDR2 FQNEAQ. This CDR3 comprises 17 residues. The ends lost 5 bases at V and 0 bases at J; junction bases unmatched: 10. This CDR3 is CASSRGTAHDSNQPQHF. The DNA for the CDR3 is TGTGCCAGCAGCCGAGGGACAGCCCATGATAGCAATCAGCCCCAGCATTTT.

In this sample, this clonotype turned up many times. V usage is TRBV2 and J usage is TRBJ1-3; TRBD1 aligns across 7 bases. The CDR3 runs 14 residues. Germline CDR1 and CDR2: SNHLY and FYNNEI. V was clipped by 7 bases and J by 1 base; unmatched bases: 4. The CDR3 DNA sequence: TGTGCCAGCAAGGGACAGAGGTCTGGAAACACCATATATTTT. Translated: CASKGQRSGNTIYF. Full variable domain (rest looked up from reference TRBV2 and TRBJ1-3): EPEVTQTPSHQVTQMGQEVILRCVPISNHLYFYWYRQILGQKVEFLVSFYNNEISEKSEIFDDQFSVERPDGSNFTLKIRSTKLEDSAMYFCASKGQRSGNTIYFGEGSWLTVV.

This clonotype was picked up a small number of times. The rearrangement uses TRBV7-2 and TRBJ2-7; D ambiguous. The CDR3 covers 15 residues. CDR1 is SGHTA, CDR2 FQGNSA, per germline. Trimming removed 0 bases at V and 3 bases at J, with 12 bases between. The CDR3 sequence: CASSLAVDTDYEQYF. CDR3 nucleotides: TGTGCCAGCAGCTTAGCGGTCGACACGGACTACGAGCAGTACTTC.

In regard to this clonotype: A junction end diverges from the germline sequence, so it may reflect a read error. V and J are TRBV27 and TRBJ2-2, with a tentative D call TRBD2 (6 bases). The CDR3 contains 13 residues. The germline V gene encodes CDR1 MNHEY and CDR2 SMNVEV (reference sequence). The chain's CDR3 is CASSVRDSGGLFF. The CDR3 DNA follows: TGTGCCAGCAGCGTCAGGGACTCCGGGGGGCTGTTTTTT.

This clonotype was observed many times. The chain uses TRBV6-1 and TRBJ1-5; the D gene is possibly TRBD1 (6 bases). CDR3 size: 14 residues. Trimming cost V 7 bases and J 5 bases, with 15 bases left between them. Germline assignment: CDR1 MNHNS and CDR2 SASEGT. CDR3: CASTEGGADQPQHF. The CDR3 coding sequence is TGTGCCAGCACCGAGGGGGGGGCAGATCAGCCCCAGCATTTT.

This clonotype was seen a few times. The V call is TRBV4-1, the J call TRBJ1-1; 7 positions match TRBD1. Unmatched junction bases numbered 6, after V lost 3 bases and J lost 5 bases. CDR3 length: 14 residues. Germline loops: CDR1 MGHRA, CDR2 YSYEKL. The CDR3 loop is CASSHLGGRTEAFF. DNA of the CDR3: TGCGCCAGCAGCCATCTAGGGGGCCGGACTGAAGCTTTCTTT.

The chain links TRBV29-1 to TRBJ1-3; D uncertain. The CDR3 runs to 14 residues. Trimming stripped 3 bases from V and 0 bases from J, with 9 bases between. Germline V gene sequence: CDR1 SQVTM, CDR2 ANQGSEA. CDR3 DNA sequence: TGCAGCGTTGAGCTTCATAACTCTGGAAACACCATATATTTT. Its translation is CSVELHNSGNTIYF.

This chain uses TRBV5-1 with TRBJ1-5, with D perhaps matching TRBD1 (5 bases). Trimming took 5 bases from V and 6 from J, leaving 12 bases between them. This CDR3 has 13 amino acids. Germline V gives CDR1 SGHRS, CDR2 YFSETQ. Written as DNA, the CDR3 is TGCGCCAGCAGAATGGGGGTTGGTCAGCCCCAGCATTTT. Amino acids: CASRMGVGQPQHF.

The V call is TRBV12-5, the J call TRBJ1-1; D gene unclear. The germline CDR1 and CDR2 sequences are LGHNT and FRNRAP. The V and J ends lost 4 bases and 2 bases respectively, with 8 bases between them. This CDR3 spans 13 amino acids. As DNA, the CDR3 is TGTGCTAGTGGTTGGGAACAAAACACTGAAGCTTTCTTT. Its protein product is CASGWEQNTEAFF.

J is TRBJ2-7 and V is TRBV7-3; D remains unclear. Judging by the DNA end, TRBJ2-5 fits better; the J call may be wrong. The CDR3 length is 13 residues. Germline V gene data show CDR1 as SGHTA and CDR2 as FQGTGA. This CDR3 reads CASSPPEQETQYF. The CDR3 coding sequence is TGTGCCAGCAGCCCCCCAGAGCAAGAGACCCAGTACTTC.

This chain joins TRBV12-3 or TRBV12-4 and TRBJ1-3; TRBD1 matches 8 bases. This CDR3 is built from 16 residues. V lost 3 bases to trimming and J lost 7 bases; unmatched junction nucleotides: 11. The CDR3 bases are TGTGCCAGCAGTTTCGGGCGGTGGACAGGGATCAACACCATATATTTT. Its translation is CASSFGRWTGINTIYF.

The chain employs TRBV7-8 and TRBJ1-4; D is uncertain. Trimming removed 0 bases from V and 4 bases from J, with 9 bases in between. This CDR3 contains 15 residues. Germline assignment: CDR1 SGHVS and CDR2 FQNEAQ. DNA of the CDR3: TGTGCCAGCAGCTTAGCTCTTCGGTTTAATGAAAAACTGTTTTTT. Amino acids: CASSLALRFNEKLFF.

The V call is TRBV20-1, the J call TRBJ2-3, with 7 bases lining up with TRBD2. Germline V gene lookup returns CDR1 DFQATT and CDR2 SNEGSKA (reference sequence). With V trimmed by 7 bases and J by 3 bases, 7 bases remained unmatched. This CDR3 spans 13 amino acids. The CDR3 loop reads CSVPGLGTDTQYF. CDR3 nucleotides: TGCAGTGTTCCCGGACTAGGAACAGATACGCAGTATTTT.

This clonotype was picked up many times. In DNA form, the CDR3 reads TGTGCCAGCAGCCCCGGGTGGACCCCCTACGAGCAGTACTTC. Its translation: CASSPGWTPYEQYF. This chain links TRBV9 with TRBJ2-7; D gene unclear. Trimming cost V 4 bases and J 2 bases, with 13 bases left between them. The CDR3 has 14 residues. Germline-derived CDR1 and CDR2 are SGDLS and YYNGEE.

This rearrangement joins TRBV24-1 to TRBJ1-3; 9 bases agree with TRBD1. With V trimmed by 6 bases and J by 0 bases, 2 bases remained unmatched. CDR1 KGHDR and CDR2 SFDVKD come from the germline V gene. The CDR3 has 15 residues. The CDR3 DNA reads as TGTGCCACCAGTCCGGGACAGGGCTCTGGAAACACCATATATTTT. Translation: CATSPGQGSGNTIYF.

This clonotype showed up just a few times. V usage is TRBV2 and J usage is TRBJ2-3; D uncertain. The CDR3 is 13 amino acids. Looked up from germline, CDR1 is SNHLY and CDR2 is FYNNEI. Trimming shortened V by 6 bases and J by 6 bases, and 13 bases separated the two germline ends. The CDR3 sequence: CASSESGLDTQYF. The CDR3 bases are TGTGCCAGCAGCGAAAGTGGGCTCGATACGCAGTATTTT.